This TCR beta chain was recovered during a study of blood T cell repertoires in COVID-19. Study-wide background: From T cells, B-cell-depleted T cells, or PBMCs came the material, which was cDNA or gDNA.

The germline V and J ends were trimmed by 1 base and 0 bases, with 10 bases remaining between them. CDR1 KGHSH and CDR2 LQKENI come from the germline V gene. The CDR3 consists of 16 residues. Clones were sequenced by immunoSEQ multiplex PCR, and TCRdb holds only the in-frame ones, with some missing. The table has around 390,000 clones, around 87% seen once. Individuals drawn from around 25 US areas were roughly 18 to 100 years old. Cohort 3 recovered donors had two negative PCRs, clearance, or symptom resolution. The genes are TRBV18 and TRBJ1-5; maybe TRBD1 (5 bases). The sequencing sample was made of PBMCs or T cells enriched from blood (not recorded which). The TCR originated in a woman aged 45-65 years who had recovered from COVID-19. This CDR3 is CASSPRLQGSNQPQHF. CDR3 DNA sequence: TGTGCCAGCTCACCACGGCTGCAGGGTAGCAATCAGCCCCAGCATTTT.